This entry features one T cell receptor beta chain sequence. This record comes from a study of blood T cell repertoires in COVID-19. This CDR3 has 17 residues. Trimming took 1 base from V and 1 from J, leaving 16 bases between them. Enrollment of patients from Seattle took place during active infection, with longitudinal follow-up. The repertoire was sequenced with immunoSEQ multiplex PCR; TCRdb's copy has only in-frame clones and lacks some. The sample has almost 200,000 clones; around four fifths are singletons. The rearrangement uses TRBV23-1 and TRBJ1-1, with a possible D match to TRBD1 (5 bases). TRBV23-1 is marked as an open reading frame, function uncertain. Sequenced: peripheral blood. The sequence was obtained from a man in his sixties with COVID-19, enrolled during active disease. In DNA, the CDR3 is TGCGCCAGCAGTCAATTTAATATGGACACCCCGAACACTGAAGCTTTCTTT. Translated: CASSQFNMDTPNTEAFF.